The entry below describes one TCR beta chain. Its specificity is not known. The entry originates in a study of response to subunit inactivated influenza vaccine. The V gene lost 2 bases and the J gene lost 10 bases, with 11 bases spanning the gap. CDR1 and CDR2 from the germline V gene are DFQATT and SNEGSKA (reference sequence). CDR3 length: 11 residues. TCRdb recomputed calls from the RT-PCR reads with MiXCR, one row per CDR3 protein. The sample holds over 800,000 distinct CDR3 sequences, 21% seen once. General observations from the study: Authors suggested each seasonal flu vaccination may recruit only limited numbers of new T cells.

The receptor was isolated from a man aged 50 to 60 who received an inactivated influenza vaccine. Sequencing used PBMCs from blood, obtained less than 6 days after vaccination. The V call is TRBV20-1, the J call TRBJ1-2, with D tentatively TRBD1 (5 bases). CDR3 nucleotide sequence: TGCAGTGCTAGAATCACAGGAGACTACACCTTC. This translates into CSARITGDYTF.